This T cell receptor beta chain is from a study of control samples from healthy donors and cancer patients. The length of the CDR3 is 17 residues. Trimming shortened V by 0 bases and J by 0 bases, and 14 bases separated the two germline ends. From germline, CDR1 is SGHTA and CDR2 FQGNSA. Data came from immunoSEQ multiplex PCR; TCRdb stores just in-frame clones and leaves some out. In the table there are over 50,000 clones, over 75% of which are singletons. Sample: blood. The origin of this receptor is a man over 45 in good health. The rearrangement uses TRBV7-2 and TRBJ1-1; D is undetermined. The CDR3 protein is CASSLAGSQQMNTEAFF. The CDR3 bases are TGTGCCAGCAGCTTAGCGGGATCACAGCAAATGAACACTGAAGCTTTCTTT.